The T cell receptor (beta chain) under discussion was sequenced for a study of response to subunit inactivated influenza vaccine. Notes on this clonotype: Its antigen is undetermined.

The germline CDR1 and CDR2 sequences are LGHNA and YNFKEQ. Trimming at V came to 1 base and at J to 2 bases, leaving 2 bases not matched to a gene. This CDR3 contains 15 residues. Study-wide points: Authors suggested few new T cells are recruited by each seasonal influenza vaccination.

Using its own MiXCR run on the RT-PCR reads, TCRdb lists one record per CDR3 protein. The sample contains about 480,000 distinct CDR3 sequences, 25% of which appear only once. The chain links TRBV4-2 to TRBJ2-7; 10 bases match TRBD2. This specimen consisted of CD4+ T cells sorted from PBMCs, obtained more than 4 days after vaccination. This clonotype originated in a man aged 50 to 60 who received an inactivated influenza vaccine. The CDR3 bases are TGTGCCAGCAGCCAAGTCACTAGCGGGGCCTACGAGCAGTACTTC. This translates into CASSQVTSGAYEQYF.